Following are 3 T cell receptor beta chains from one sample sequenced in a study of control samples from healthy donors and cancer patients. TCRdb keeps only in-frame clones here, not all; method: immunoSEQ multiplex PCR. The table shows some 220,000 clones, with around 94% occurring only once. The sequenced sample was blood. These receptor sequences come from a man in his fifties in good health.

This chain connects TRBV18 to TRBJ2-1; D uncertain. CDR3 length equals 16 residues. Germline-derived CDR1 and CDR2 are KGHSH and LQKENI. The V and J ends lost 2 bases and 0 bases respectively, with 11 bases between them. The CDR3 DNA reads TGTGCCAGCTCACCATCTGGGCCAAGCTCCTACAATGAGCAGTTCTTC. This translates into CASSPSGPSSYNEQFF.

The V call is TRBV6-5, the J call TRBJ1-1, with 8 bases aligning to TRBD1. With 2 bases clipped from V and 4 bases from J, the junction kept 6 bases outside the gene matches. There are 15 residues in the CDR3. Germline CDR1 reads MNHEY; CDR2 reads SVGAGI. In DNA form, the CDR3 reads TGTGCCAGCAGTTACGGACAGGGAGGGGGCACTGAAGCTTTCTTT. Translating gives CASSYGQGGGTEAFF.

V gene TRBV3-1 (or the pseudogene TRBV3-2) combines with J gene TRBJ2-5, with 7 bases matching TRBD1. This CDR3 is built from 17 residues. V was pared by 0 bases and J by 4 bases, with 11 bases of the junction left unmatched. Germline CDR1 reads LGHDT; CDR2 reads YNNKEL (reference sequence). CDR3: CASSQEDADRRRETQYF. CDR3 in DNA: TGTGCCAGCAGCCAAGAAGACGCGGACAGGCGGCGAGAGACCCAGTACTTC.